The present entry profiles one T cell receptor beta chain with its context. Trimming took off 5 bases at V and 1 base at J, with 9 bases between the two ends. CDR3 length: 12 residues. Germline V gene lookup returns CDR1 GTSNPN and CDR2 SVGIG (reference sequence). The data originate from a study of blood T cell repertoires in COVID-19. As for the study in general: Sources were T cells, B-cell-depleted T cells, or PBMCs; the material itself was cDNA or gDNA.

Original processing methods: The assay estimated nucleated cells by amplifying reference gene primers. Generated by immunoSEQ multiplex PCR, the TCRdb table keeps only in-frame clones and is missing some. Clonal size and the V and J genes are those of that table, whereas D and trimming came from the DNA. The sample records 180,000 or so clones, more than 70% being singletons. Participant ages covered about 18 to 100 years across 24 US areas. Cohorts were assigned according to the clinical history that participants reported. Sequencing was carried out using PBMCs or T cells enriched from blood (not recorded which). The chain has TRBV30 and TRBJ2-7; no definite D call. This TCR was sampled from a woman in her fifties or sixties in a cohort exposed to, infected with or recovered from COVID-19 (not recorded which). The CDR3 DNA follows: TGTGCCTGGGCACAGCCTTCCTACGAGCAGTACTTC. Its translation is CAWAQPSYEQYF.